This T cell receptor (beta chain) was retrieved from a study of blood T cells in healthy people across ages. Overall study results and limits: Among T cells, TCR beta diversity per million cells dropped roughly linearly as age rose. Unsorted PBMCs prevented conclusive naive versus antigen-experienced comparison.

This clonotype was recorded many times. Its antigen is not known. A sample-barcoded 5' primer and a J-beta primer mix were used in a second PCR of about 6 to 11 cycles. TCRdb fed the 5' RACE reads into MiXCR, producing one record per CDR3 protein. The table records hundreds of thousands of distinct CDR3 sequences, roughly 30% of them present only once. Germline V gene sequence: CDR1 LGHNA, CDR2 YNFKEQ. The CDR3 runs 15 residues. V trimming: 8 bases; J trimming: 6 bases; junction bases outside the gene matches: 10. The sequenced sample was blood. This TCR derives from an elderly woman in good health. The chain joins TRBV4-2 to TRBJ2-7; 13 bases align to TRBD2. CDR3 coding DNA: TGTGCCAGCGGTACTAGCGGGGGGGCAGCGGGCGAGCAGTACTTC. This translates into CASGTSGGAAGEQYF.